Listed below are T cell receptor beta chains from one sample, sequenced in a study of neurological immune-mediated disorders. TCRdb re-analysed the 5' RACE reads in MiXCR, keeping a single row per CDR3 protein. The data hold around 65,000 distinct CDR3 sequences, with more than 4.5% observed a single time. Sequencing was carried out using PBMCs. The receptors shown here come from a human donor with multiple sclerosis. The donor label of this sample is uncertain. Both conserved end residues are part of each CDR3. D genes are given only for firm matches.

TRBD1	TRBV4-1	TRBJ1-2	CASSQPGQGVHGYTF
-	TRBV6-5	TRBJ1-1	CASSKGTIEAFF
-	TRBV5-6	TRBJ2-7	CASRSGRSSYEQYF
-	TRBV7-3	TRBJ2-5	CASSLLASETQYF
-	TRBV20-1	TRBJ2-5	CSARRGGSETQYF
TRBD1	TRBV9	TRBJ1-1	CASSIGQGETEAFF
-	TRBV2	TRBJ1-5	CASSDWTDNQPQHF
-	TRBV5-6	TRBJ1-1	CASSDQGVTEAFF
-	TRBV5-1	TRBJ2-1	CASSDVSEDNEQFF
-	TRBV20-1	TRBJ2-7	CSARDGGTTYEQYF
TRBD2	TRBV20-1	TRBJ2-1	CSAEAGGLYNEQFF
-	TRBV5-1	TRBJ2-5	CASSKGPQETQYF
TRBD2	TRBV7-7	TRBJ2-3	CASSLGTSGGSQYF
TRBD2	TRBV20-1	TRBJ2-1	CSARDWRAGGYNEQFF